This paragraph reports one T cell receptor (beta chain). Its antigen is undetermined. From the 5' RACE reads, TCRdb called clonotypes with MiXCR, one entry per CDR3 protein. This sample has about 300,000 distinct CDR3 sequences; roughly a fifth occur once, and the top ten carry roughly 21%. CDR1 ENHRY and CDR2 SYGVKD come from the germline V gene. Trimming stripped 3 bases from V and 0 bases from J, with 11 bases between. The CDR3 sequence is 16 residues long. The data were obtained in a study of T-cell memory formation after mild COVID-19. Study information: The two donors had largely donor-specific TCR clusters. Study-wide results and limits: Memory sampled before infection contained some responding clones, suggesting cross-reactive memory joined. CD4+ bias marked clones expanding day 15 to 37, unlike balanced contracting clones.

The receptor was isolated from a man aged 18-30 years who had mild COVID-19 (a few samples of this study predate the infection). Cell type and time point are not known. Material: PBMCs or a T cell subset sorted from them (not recorded which). The gene calls are TRBV10-3 and TRBJ2-2, with unresolved D. The CDR3: CAISDFRAPNTGELFF. The CDR3 nucleotides read TGTGCCATCAGTGATTTCCGGGCTCCGAACACCGGGGAGCTGTTTTTT.